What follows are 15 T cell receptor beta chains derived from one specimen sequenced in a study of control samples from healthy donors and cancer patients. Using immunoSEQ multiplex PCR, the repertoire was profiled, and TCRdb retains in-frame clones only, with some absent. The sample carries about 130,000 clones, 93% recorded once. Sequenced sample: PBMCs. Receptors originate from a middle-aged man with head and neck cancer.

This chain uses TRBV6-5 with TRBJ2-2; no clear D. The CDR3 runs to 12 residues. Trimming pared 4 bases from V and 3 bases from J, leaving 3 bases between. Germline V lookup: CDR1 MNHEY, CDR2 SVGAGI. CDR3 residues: CASSFDTGELFF. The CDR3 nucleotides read TGTGCCAGCAGTTTCGACACCGGGGAGCTGTTTTTT.

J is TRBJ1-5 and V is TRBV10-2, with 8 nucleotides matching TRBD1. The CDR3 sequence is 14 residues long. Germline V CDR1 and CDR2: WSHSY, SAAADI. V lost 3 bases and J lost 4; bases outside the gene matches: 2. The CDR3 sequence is CASSENRGNQPQHF. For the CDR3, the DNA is TGCGCCAGCAGTGAAAACAGGGGGAATCAGCCCCAGCATTTT.

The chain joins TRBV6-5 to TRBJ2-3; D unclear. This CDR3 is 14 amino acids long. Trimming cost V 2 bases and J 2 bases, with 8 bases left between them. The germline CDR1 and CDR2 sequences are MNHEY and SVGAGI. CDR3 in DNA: TGTGCCAGCAGTTACCGGACCCTCACAGATACGCAGTATTTT. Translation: CASSYRTLTDTQYF.

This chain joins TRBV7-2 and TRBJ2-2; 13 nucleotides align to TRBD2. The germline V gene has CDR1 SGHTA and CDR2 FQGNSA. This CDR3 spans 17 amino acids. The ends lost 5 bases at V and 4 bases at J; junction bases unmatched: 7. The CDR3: CASSQLAGGPGTGELFF. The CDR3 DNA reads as TGTGCCAGCAGCCAACTAGCGGGGGGGCCGGGCACCGGGGAGCTGTTTTTT.

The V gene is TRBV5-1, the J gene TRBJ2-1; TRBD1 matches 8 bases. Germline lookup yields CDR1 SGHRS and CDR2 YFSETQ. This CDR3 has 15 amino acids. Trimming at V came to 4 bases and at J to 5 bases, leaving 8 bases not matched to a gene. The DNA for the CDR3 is TGCGCCAGCAGCGTACCGGGACAGGTCAACAATGAGCAGTTCTTC. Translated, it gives CASSVPGQVNNEQFF.

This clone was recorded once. CDR3 DNA: TGCAGCGTCGCCACAGGGTATGGCAATCAGCCCCAGCATTTT. Translating gives CSVATGYGNQPQHF. The V and J genes are TRBV29-1 and TRBJ1-5; weak D call: TRBD1 (6 bases). CDR3 length: 14 amino acids. Trimming pared 6 bases from V and 2 bases from J, leaving 14 bases between. Germline values: CDR1 SQVTM, CDR2 ANQGSEA.

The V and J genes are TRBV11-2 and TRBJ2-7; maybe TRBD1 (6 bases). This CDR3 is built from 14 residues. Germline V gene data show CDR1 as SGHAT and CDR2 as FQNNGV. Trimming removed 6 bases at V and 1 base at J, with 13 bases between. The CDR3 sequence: CASRQGFSSYEQYF. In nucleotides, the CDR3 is TGTGCCAGCAGGCAGGGGTTTTCTTCCTACGAGCAGTACTTC.

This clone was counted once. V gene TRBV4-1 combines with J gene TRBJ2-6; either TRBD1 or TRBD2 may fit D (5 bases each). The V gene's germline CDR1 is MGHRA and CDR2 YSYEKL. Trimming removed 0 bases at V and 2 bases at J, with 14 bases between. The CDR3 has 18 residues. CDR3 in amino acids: CASSQDEYGAAGANVLTF. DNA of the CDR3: TGCGCCAGCAGCCAAGATGAGTACGGGGCGGCTGGGGCCAACGTCCTGACTTTC.

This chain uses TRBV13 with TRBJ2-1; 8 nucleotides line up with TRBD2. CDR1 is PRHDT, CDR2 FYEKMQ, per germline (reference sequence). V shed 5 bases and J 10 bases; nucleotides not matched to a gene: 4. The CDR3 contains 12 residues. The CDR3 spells CASSPAGGEQFF. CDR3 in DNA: TGTGCCAGCAGCCCGGCGGGGGGCGAGCAGTTCTTC.

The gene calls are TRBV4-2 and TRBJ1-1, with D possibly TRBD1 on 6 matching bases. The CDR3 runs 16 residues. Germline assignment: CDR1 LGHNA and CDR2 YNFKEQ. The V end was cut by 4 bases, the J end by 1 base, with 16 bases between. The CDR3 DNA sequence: TGTGCCAGCAGCCCACGGCCCTTACAGGGGAACACTGAAGCTTTCTTT. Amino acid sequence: CASSPRPLQGNTEAFF.

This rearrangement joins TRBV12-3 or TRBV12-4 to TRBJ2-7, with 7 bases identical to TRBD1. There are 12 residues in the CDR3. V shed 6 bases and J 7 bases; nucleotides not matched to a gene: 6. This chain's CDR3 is CASSYRQGEQYF. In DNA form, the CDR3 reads TGTGCCAGCAGCTACAGACAGGGAGAGCAGTACTTC.

This chain's CDR3 is CASSSRTPNIQYF. The CDR3 DNA is TGTGCCAGCAGTTCGAGGACCCCAAACATTCAGTACTTC. The chain combines TRBV28 with TRBJ2-4, with D unclear. CDR3 length: 13 residues. Germline lookup yields CDR1 MDHEN and CDR2 SYDVKM. V gave up 4 bases and J gave up 6 bases, with 10 bases separating them.

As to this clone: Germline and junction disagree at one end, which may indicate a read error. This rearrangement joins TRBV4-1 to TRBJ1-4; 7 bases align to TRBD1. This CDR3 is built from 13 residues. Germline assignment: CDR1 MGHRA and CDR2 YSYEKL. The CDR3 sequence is CASTQRQGKELFF. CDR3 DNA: TGCGCCAGCACCCAAAGACAGGGTAAAGAACTGTTTTTT.

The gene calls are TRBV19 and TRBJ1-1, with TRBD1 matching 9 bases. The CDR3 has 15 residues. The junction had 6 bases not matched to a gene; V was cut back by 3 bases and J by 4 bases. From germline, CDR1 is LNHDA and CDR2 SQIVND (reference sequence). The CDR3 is CASSIWGQGLTEAFF. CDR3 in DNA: TGTGCCAGTAGTATCTGGGGACAGGGACTCACTGAAGCTTTCTTT.

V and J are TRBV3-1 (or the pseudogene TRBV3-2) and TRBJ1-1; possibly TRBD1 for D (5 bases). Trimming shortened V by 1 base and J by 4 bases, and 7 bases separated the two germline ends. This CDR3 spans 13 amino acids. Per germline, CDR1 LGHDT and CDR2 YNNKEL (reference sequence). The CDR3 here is CASSQAGGTEAFF. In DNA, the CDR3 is TGTGCCAGCAGCCAAGCGGGGGGCACTGAAGCTTTCTTT.